Listed here is a single TCR beta chain. The data originate from a study of blood T cell repertoires in COVID-19. Study at large: COVID-19 samples, acute and convalescent, were from the United States, Italy and Spain.

Generated by immunoSEQ multiplex PCR, the TCRdb table keeps only in-frame clones and is missing some. The table has roughly 240,000 clones, around 86% seen once. CDR3 length: 17 residues. With V trimmed by 3 bases and J by 0 bases, 7 bases remained unmatched. The germline V gene has CDR1 SEHNR and CDR2 FQNEAQ (reference sequence). The sequenced material came from peripheral blood. The gene calls are TRBV7-9 and TRBJ2-7, with 11 nucleotides matching TRBD2. The clonotype comes from a woman aged 55-70 years who had recovered from COVID-19. The CDR3 region is CASSLPTSGEYSYEQYF. The DNA of the CDR3 is TGTGCCAGCAGCTTGCCGACTAGCGGGGAATACTCCTACGAGCAGTACTTC.